The clone carrying this T cell receptor (beta chain) was seen ten or more times. Its antigen is not identified. The entry originates in a study of identical twins. TCRdb independently ran MiXCR on the 5' RACE reads; one entry per CDR3 protein. The repertoire includes hundreds of thousands of distinct CDR3 sequences, around 20% of them detected once, and around 4.4% sits in the top ten. The study's findings and limits: Abundant cord blood beta clonotypes carried fewer insertions; memory repertoires showed none. Part of the zero-insertion signal could reflect confounding by invariant MAIT and iNKT cells.

CDR1 SGDLS and CDR2 YYNGEE come from the germline V gene. The germline V and J ends were trimmed by 3 bases and 5 bases, with 1 base remaining between them. CDR3 length: 10 residues. These same data were also listed under a study on T cells expressing NK-cell markers. From that report: Only alpha-beta TCR T cells were sorted in several experiments, using an anti-gamma-delta TCR antibody. As a fraction of CD8+ T cells, dominant NKG2C+ clonotypes reached roughly 1.0-7.0% in six donors.

Specimen: PBMCs. The clonotype comes from a young woman in good health. The V call is TRBV9, the J call TRBJ2-3; D gene ambiguous. CDR3 nucleotide sequence: TGTGCCAGCAGCGAAGATACGCAGTATTTT. It yields the protein CASSEDTQYF.